The present TCR beta chain was sequenced within a study of Ad26.COV2.S vaccination and SARS-CoV-2 variants. General study results and limits: Breadth measured for non-spike TCRs was similar across vaccine and placebo recipients. Following vaccination, spike-specific CD8+ and CD4+ T cell responses reportedly exhibited substantial breadth. It is possible that the TCR breadth and depth analyses underestimated the total T cell responses. Vaccinated individuals (as opposed to placebo recipients) had higher spike-specific TCR breadth.

This clone was seen only once. The antigen is undetermined. Sequencing used immunoSEQ multiplex PCR; TCRdb keeps in-frame clones, though not all of them. This table has about 350,000 clones, 92% appearing once. The CDR3 totals 15 residues. Germline CDR1 is SGHVS and CDR2 is FQNEAQ. With V trimmed by 5 bases and J by 5 bases, 6 bases remained unmatched. The clonotype originates from a human donor who had recovered from COVID-19. Specimen: peripheral blood, collected after recovery from COVID-19. The V gene is TRBV7-8, the J gene TRBJ2-5; 12 nucleotides line up with TRBD2. CDR3 coding DNA: TGTGCCAGCAGCGCCGGGACTAGCGGGTGGGAGACCCAGTACTTC. Amino acid sequence: CASSAGTSGWETQYF.